This TCR beta chain was identified during a study of T-cell memory formation after mild COVID-19. TCRdb reanalysed the 5' RACE reads using MiXCR and keeps one entry per CDR3 protein. The data contain under 700,000 distinct CDR3 sequences, 20% of them singletons. Notes on the study in general: The study found balanced CD4/CD8 in clones contracting day 15 to 85 and a CD4+ lean in later expanders.

Concerning this clonotype itself: Its specificity is unknown.

Trimming removed 5 bases from V and 6 bases from J, with 22 bases in between. This CDR3 comprises 17 residues. Germline CDR1 reads SGHTA; CDR2 reads FQGNSA. Sequenced: PBMCs or a T cell subset sorted from them (not recorded which). V and J are TRBV7-2 and TRBJ2-2; TRBD1 might be the D (5 bases). The clonotype comes from an adult woman who had mild COVID-19 (a few samples of this study predate the infection). Cell type and time point are not known. CDR3 sequence reads: CASSLKSRESWAGELFF. DNA of the CDR3: TGTGCCAGCAGCCTAAAGAGCAGGGAAAGCTGGGCCGGGGAGCTGTTTTTT. Looking up the rest from reference TRBV7-2 and TRBJ2-2 gives the full variable domain: GAGVSQSPSNKVTEKGKDVELRCDPISGHTALYWYRQSLGQGLEFLIYFQGNSAPDKSGLPSDRFSAERTGGSVSTLTIQRTQQEDSAVYLCASSLKSRESWAGELFFGEGSRLTVL.